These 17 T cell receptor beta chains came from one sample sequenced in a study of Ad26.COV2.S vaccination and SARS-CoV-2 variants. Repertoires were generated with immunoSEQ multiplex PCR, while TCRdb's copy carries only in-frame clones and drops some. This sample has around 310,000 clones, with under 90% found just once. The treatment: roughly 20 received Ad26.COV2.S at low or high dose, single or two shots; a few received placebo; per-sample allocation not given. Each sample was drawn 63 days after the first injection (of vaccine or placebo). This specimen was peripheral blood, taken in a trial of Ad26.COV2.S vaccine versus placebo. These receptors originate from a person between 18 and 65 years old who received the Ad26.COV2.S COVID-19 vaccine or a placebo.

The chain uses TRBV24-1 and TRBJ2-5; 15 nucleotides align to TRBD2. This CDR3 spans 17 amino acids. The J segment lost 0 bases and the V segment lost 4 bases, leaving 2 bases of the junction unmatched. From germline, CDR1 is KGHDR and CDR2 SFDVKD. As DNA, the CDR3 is TGTGCCACCAGTGACGGGACTAGCGGGGGGTACCAAGAGACCCAGTACTTC. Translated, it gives CATSDGTSGGYQETQYF.

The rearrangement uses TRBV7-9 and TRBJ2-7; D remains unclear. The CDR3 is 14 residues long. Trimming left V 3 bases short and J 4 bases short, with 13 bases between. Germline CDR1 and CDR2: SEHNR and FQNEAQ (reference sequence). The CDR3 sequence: CASSLVGKKYEQYF. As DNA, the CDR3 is TGTGCCAGCAGCTTGGTGGGAAAAAAGTACGAGCAGTACTTC.

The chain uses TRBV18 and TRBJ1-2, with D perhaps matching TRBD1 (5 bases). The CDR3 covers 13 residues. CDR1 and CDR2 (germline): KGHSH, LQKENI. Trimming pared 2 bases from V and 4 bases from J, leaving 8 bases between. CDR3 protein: CASSPTGPYGYTF. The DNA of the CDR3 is TGTGCCAGCTCACCAACAGGTCCCTATGGCTACACCTTC.

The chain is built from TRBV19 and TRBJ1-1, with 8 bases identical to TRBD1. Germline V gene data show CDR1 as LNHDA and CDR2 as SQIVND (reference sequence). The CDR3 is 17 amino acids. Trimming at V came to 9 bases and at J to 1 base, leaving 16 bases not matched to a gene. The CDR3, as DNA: TGTGCCAGCGGCCCAAACAGGGGGACTTCCTCGAACACTGAAGCTTTCTTT. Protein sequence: CASGPNRGTSSNTEAFF.

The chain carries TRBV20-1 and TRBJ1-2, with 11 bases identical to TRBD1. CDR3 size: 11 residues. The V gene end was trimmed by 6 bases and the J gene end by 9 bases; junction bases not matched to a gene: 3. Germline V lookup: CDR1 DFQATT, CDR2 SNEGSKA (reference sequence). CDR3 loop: CSARTGGSYTF. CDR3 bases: TGCAGTGCCCGGACAGGGGGCAGCTACACCTTC.

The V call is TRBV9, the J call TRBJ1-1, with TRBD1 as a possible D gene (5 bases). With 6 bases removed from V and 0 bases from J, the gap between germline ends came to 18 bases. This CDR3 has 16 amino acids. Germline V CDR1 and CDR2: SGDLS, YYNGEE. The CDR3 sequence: CASTPNRGSLNTEAFF. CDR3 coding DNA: TGTGCCAGCACCCCTAATAGGGGCAGCTTGAACACTGAAGCTTTCTTT. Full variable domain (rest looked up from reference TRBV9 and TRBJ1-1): DSGVTQTPKHLITATGQRVTLRCSPRSGDLSVYWYQQSLDQGLQFLIQYYNGEERAKGNILERFSAQQFPDLHSELNLSSLELGDSALYFCASTPNRGSLNTEAFFGQGTRLTVV.

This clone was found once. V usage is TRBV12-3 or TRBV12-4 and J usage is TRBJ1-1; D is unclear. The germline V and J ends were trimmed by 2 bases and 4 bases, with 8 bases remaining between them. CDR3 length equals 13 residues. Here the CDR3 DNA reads TGTGCCAGCAGTTTACTGGGAGGCACTGAAGCTTTCTTT. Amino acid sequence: CASSLLGGTEAFF.

CDR3 bases: TGTGCCAGCAGCTTCAAAGGGACCCGAGGCAGGACTGAAGCTTTCTTT. Its protein is CASSFKGTRGRTEAFF. The chain combines TRBV7-2 with TRBJ1-1; D is possibly TRBD1 (5 bases). There are 16 residues in the CDR3. V was trimmed by 3 bases and J by 5 bases, leaving 19 bases between them. Germline CDR1 is SGHTA and CDR2 is FQGNSA.

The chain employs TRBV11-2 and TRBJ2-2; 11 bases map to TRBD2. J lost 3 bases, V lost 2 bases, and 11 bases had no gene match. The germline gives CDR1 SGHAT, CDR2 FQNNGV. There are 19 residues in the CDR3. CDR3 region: CASSLTPLAGGFYTGELFF. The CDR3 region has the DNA TGTGCCAGCAGCTTAACCCCCCTAGCGGGAGGTTTTTACACCGGGGAGCTGTTTTTT.

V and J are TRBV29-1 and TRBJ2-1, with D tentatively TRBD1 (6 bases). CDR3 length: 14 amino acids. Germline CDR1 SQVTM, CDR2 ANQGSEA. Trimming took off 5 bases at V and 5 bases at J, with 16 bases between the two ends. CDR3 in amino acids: CSVYTGTSDNEQFF. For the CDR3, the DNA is TGCAGCGTTTATACCGGGACAAGCGACAATGAGCAGTTCTTC.

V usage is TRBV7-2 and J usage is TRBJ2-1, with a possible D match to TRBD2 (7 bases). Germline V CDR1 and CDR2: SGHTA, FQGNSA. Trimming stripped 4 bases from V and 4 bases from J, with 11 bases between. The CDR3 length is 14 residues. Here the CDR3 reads CASSSRGPYNEQFF. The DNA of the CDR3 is TGTGCCAGCAGCTCGCGGGGGCCGTACAATGAGCAGTTCTTC.

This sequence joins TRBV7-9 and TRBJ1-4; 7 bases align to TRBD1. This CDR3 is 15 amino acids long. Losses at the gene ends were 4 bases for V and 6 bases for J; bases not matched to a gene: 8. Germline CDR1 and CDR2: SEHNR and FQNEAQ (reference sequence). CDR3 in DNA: TGTGCCAGCAGCTCCAGACAGGGTACCGATGAAAAACTGTTTTTT. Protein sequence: CASSSRQGTDEKLFF.

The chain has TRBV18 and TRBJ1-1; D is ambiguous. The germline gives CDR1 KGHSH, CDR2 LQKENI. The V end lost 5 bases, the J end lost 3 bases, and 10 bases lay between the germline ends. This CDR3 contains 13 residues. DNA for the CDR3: TGTGCCAGCTCATACGTTGCGGACACTGAAGCTTTCTTT. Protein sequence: CASSYVADTEAFF.

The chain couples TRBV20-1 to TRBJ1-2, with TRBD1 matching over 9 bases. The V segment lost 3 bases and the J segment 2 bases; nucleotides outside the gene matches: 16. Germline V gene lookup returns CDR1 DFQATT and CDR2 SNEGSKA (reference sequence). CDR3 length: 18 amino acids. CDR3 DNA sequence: TGCAGTGCTAGTTTTTCAGGGACAGGGTTTTCGGGCAACTATGGCTACACCTTC. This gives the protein CSASFSGTGFSGNYGYTF.

The DNA of the CDR3 is TGTGCCTGGAGACGGAGAGGGCCCCGCACCGGGGAGCTGTTTTTT. Translation: CAWRRRGPRTGELFF. The V gene is TRBV30, the J gene TRBJ2-2; maybe TRBD2 (5 bases). The CDR3 contains 15 residues. Germline loops: CDR1 GTSNPN, CDR2 SVGIG (reference sequence). Trimming pared 3 bases from V and 4 bases from J, leaving 15 bases between.

CDR3 nucleotide sequence: TGTGCCAGCAGCTTGGGGGACCAGCCCCAGCATTTT. It specifies CASSLGDQPQHF. The chain joins TRBV7-9 to TRBJ1-5; possibly TRBD1 for D (5 bases). The CDR3 totals 12 residues. CDR1 and CDR2 (germline): SEHNR, FQNEAQ (reference sequence). The V end lost 3 bases, the J end lost 7 bases, and 7 bases lay between the germline ends.

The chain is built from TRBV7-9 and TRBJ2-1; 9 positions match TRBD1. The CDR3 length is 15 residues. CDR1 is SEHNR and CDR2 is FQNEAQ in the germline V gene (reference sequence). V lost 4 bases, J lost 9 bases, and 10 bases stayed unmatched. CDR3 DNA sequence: TGTGCCAGCAGCTCAACAGGGGGCGAATATGGTGAGCAGTTCTTC. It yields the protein CASSSTGGEYGEQFF.